This T cell receptor (beta chain) emerged from a study of T cells in localized non-small cell lung cancer. Comments on this clone: Its antigen remains unidentified.

Study-wide points: Tumor showed lower T cell clonality than uninvolved adjacent lung, where it was highest. Blood T cell density predicted longer survival; adjacent-lung clonality, shorter. Sequencing was restricted to one tumor region; therefore, heterogeneity remains possible. Adjacent lung held a median approximately 50 of the top 100 tumor clones.

This CDR3 has 15 residues. Per the germline V gene, CDR1 is SGHVS and CDR2 is FQNEAQ. Losses at the gene ends were 3 bases for V and 5 bases for J; bases not matched to a gene: 5. The table came from immunoSEQ multiplex PCR; TCRdb's copy has only in-frame clones and leaves some out. The sample records 55,000 to 75,000 clones, 85% to 90% being singletons. The receptor's source is a male donor aged 60 or older with stage III squamous cell lung carcinoma. V usage is TRBV7-8 and J usage is TRBJ2-5; 11 bases agree with TRBD1. The sequenced sample was peripheral blood, obtained before any cancer treatment. The CDR3 spells CASSFRDRGLETQYF. Written as DNA, the CDR3 is TGTGCCAGCAGCTTCCGGGACAGGGGGTTGGAGACCCAGTACTTC. The full variable domain, with the rest looked up from reference TRBV7-8 and TRBJ2-5, is GAGVSQSPRYKVAKRGQDVALRCDPISGHVSLFWYQQALGQGPEFLTYFQNEAQLDKSGLPSDRFFAERPEGSVSTLKIQRTQQEDSAVYLCASSFRDRGLETQYFGPGTRLLVL.